These 31 T cell receptor beta chains originate from one sample sequenced in a study of T-cell reconstitution after alpha-beta-depleted transplantation in children. Unique molecular identifiers were used to barcode this TCRbeta library. MiXCR, applied by TCRdb to the PCR reads, yields one record per CDR3 protein. In the table there are around 380,000 distinct CDR3 sequences, roughly a tenth of which are singletons. The sequencing used PBMCs from the stem cell graft donor, collected from the stem cell graft. The receptors were gathered from a human donor who donated a stem cell graft to a child with acute myeloid leukemia.

This clonotype was seen at least ten times. J is TRBJ2-1 and V is TRBV20-1; 8 nucleotides align to TRBD1. The CDR3 is 14 amino acids. J lost 3 bases, V lost 4 bases, and 5 bases had no gene match. Germline V gene data show CDR1 as DFQATT and CDR2 as SNEGSKA (reference sequence). CDR3 residues: CSAKPGQVYNEQFF. The CDR3 DNA follows: TGCAGTGCTAAACCGGGACAGGTCTACAATGAGCAGTTCTTC.

This clonotype was counted a few times. The chain has TRBV7-2 and TRBJ1-2; D is possibly TRBD1 (6 bases). This CDR3 is 16 amino acids long. Trimming left V 1 base short and J 2 bases short, with 14 bases between. Germline CDR1 and CDR2: SGHTA and FQGNSA. DNA for the CDR3: TGTGCCAGCAGCTTAGAGGGGGGACGATTCAACTATGGCTACACCTTC. Its translation: CASSLEGGRFNYGYTF.

The sample holds many counts of this clonotype. V and J are TRBV5-1 and TRBJ2-2; D is possibly TRBD1 (6 bases). CDR3 size: 15 residues. V lost 4 bases, J lost 1 base, and 11 bases lay in between. CDR1 is SGHRS and CDR2 is YFSETQ in the germline V gene. CDR3 in DNA: TGCGCCAGCAGCGCAGGGGCCCTGAACACCGGGGAGCTGTTTTTT. Its protein is CASSAGALNTGELFF.

This clonotype occurred many times. This rearrangement joins TRBV5-1 to TRBJ2-7; D perhaps matches TRBD1 (6 bases). CDR3 size: 13 residues. Trimming removed 4 bases from V and 5 bases from J, with 13 bases in between. Germline V gene lookup returns CDR1 SGHRS and CDR2 YFSETQ. The CDR3 region has the DNA TGCGCCAGCAGCGTTCGCCAGGGGAACGAGCAGTACTTC. It is translated as CASSVRQGNEQYF.

The rearrangement joins TRBV2 to TRBJ1-5; no reliable D call. CDR1 is SNHLY, CDR2 FYNNEI, per germline. The CDR3 runs to 13 residues. Trimming cost V 3 bases and J 4 bases, with 7 bases left between them. CDR3 nucleotides: TGTGCCAGCAGTGATAGGGAGAATCAGCCCCAGCATTTT. The encoded protein is CASSDRENQPQHF.

In this sample, this clonotype turned up many times. This sequence joins TRBV12-3 or TRBV12-4 and TRBJ1-6; D is unclear. The CDR3 length is 13 residues. With 3 bases removed from V and 4 bases from J, the gap between germline ends came to 4 bases. CDR3 loop: CASSLGYNSPLHF. The CDR3 nucleotides read TGTGCCAGCAGTTTGGGTTATAATTCACCCCTCCACTTT.

This clonotype has only a few counts. Written as DNA, the CDR3 is TGCAGTGCTAGAGACCCGACAGGGGACACTGAAGCTTTCTTT. This codes for CSARDPTGDTEAFF. The chain recombines TRBV20-1 with TRBJ1-1; 8 bases align to TRBD1. Germline-derived CDR1 and CDR2 are DFQATT and SNEGSKA (reference sequence). The CDR3 contains 14 residues. J gave up 3 bases and V 0 bases, and 3 bases lay outside the gene matches.

The CDR3 sequence is CAGTTGGNEQFF. The CDR3 DNA reads as TGTGCGGGGACTACCGGCGGGAATGAGCAGTTCTTC. V usage is TRBV12-3 or TRBV12-4 and J usage is TRBJ2-1, with TRBD2 matching over 7 bases. The length of the CDR3 is 12 residues.

The table lists this clonotype with many counts. V gene TRBV29-1 combines with J gene TRBJ2-5; 10 positions match TRBD1. In germline, CDR1 is SQVTM, CDR2 ANQGSEA. CDR3 length: 14 residues. Trimming cost V 5 bases and J 4 bases; bases outside gene matches: 7. The DNA for the CDR3 is TGCAGCGTTCCTGGACAGGGGGGACGAGAGACCCAGTACTTC. This codes for CSVPGQGGRETQYF.

The genes are TRBV29-1 and TRBJ2-2; 10 nucleotides line up with TRBD1. Germline CDR1 and CDR2: SQVTM and ANQGSEA. The CDR3 length is 15 residues. V lost 0 bases to trimming and J lost 6 bases; unmatched junction nucleotides: 4. As DNA, the CDR3 is TGCAGCGTTGAAGATTGGGGACAGGGGCCCGGGGAGCTGTTTTTT. Translated: CSVEDWGQGPGELFF.

In its sample, this clonotype was seen many times. CDR3 in amino acids: CASSLGQGEQPQHF. The CDR3 region has the DNA TGTGCCAGCAGTTTAGGACAGGGTGAACAGCCCCAGCATTTT. This chain joins TRBV12-3 or TRBV12-4 and TRBJ1-5; TRBD1 agrees at 7 bases. V gave up 1 base and J gave up 7 bases; unmatched junction bases: 4. CDR3 length: 14 amino acids.

This chain joins TRBV20-1 and TRBJ2-1, with D unresolved. This CDR3 is 14 amino acids long. Trimming removed 6 bases at V and 0 bases at J, with 12 bases between. The germline gives CDR1 DFQATT, CDR2 SNEGSKA (reference sequence). This CDR3 is CSAETDSSYNEQFF. CDR3 bases: TGCAGTGCAGAGACGGATAGCTCCTACAATGAGCAGTTCTTC.

This clonotype was counted only a few times. The CDR3 sequence: CASSLRGPSGNTIYF. CDR3 nucleotides: TGTGCCAGCAGCCTCAGGGGACCCTCTGGAAACACCATATATTTT. This chain uses TRBV6-1 with TRBJ1-3; perhaps TRBD1 as D (6 bases). The CDR3 loop spans 15 amino acids. V lost 6 bases to trimming and J lost 0 bases, with 12 bases between them. Germline CDR1 and CDR2: MNHNS and SASEGT.

This clonotype was found many times. The chain carries TRBV25-1 and TRBJ2-2; either TRBD1 or TRBD2 may fit D (5 bases each). Trimming cost V 8 bases and J 4 bases, with 17 bases left between them. The germline V gene has CDR1 MGHDK and CDR2 SYGVNS. This CDR3 spans 15 amino acids. The CDR3 sequence is CASEPQGPSTGELFF. The CDR3 DNA reads TGTGCCAGCGAGCCCCAGGGACCATCCACCGGGGAGCTGTTTTTT. The entire variable domain, with the rest obtained from reference TRBV25-1 and TRBJ2-2, is as follows: EADIYQTPRYLVIGTGKKITLECSQTMGHDKMYWYQQDPGMELHLIHYSYGVNSTEKGDLSSESTVSRIRTEHFPLTLESARPSHTSQYLCASEPQGPSTGELFFGEGSRLTVL.

This clonotype was recorded many times. V usage is TRBV5-1 and J usage is TRBJ2-7; D is ambiguous. V was pared by 0 bases and J by 0 bases, with 16 bases between. There are 17 residues in the CDR3. CDR1 SGHRS and CDR2 YFSETQ come from the germline V gene. The CDR3 DNA reads TGCGCCAGCAGCTTGGGGGCCGGTCAAAACCCCTCCTACGAGCAGTACTTC. This sequence encodes CASSLGAGQNPSYEQYF.

In its sample, this clonotype was seen a few times. The chain employs TRBV18 and TRBJ1-1, with 9 positions matching TRBD1. CDR3 length equals 13 residues. Germline trimming cut 4 bases from V and 12 bases from J; bases unmatched to any gene: 9. Looked up from germline, CDR1 is KGHSH and CDR2 is LQKENI. The CDR3 loop reads CASSLGTGYDTFF. Here the CDR3 DNA reads TGTGCCAGCTCACTAGGGACAGGGTACGATACTTTCTTT.

The table lists this clonotype with many counts. The chain employs TRBV4-3 and TRBJ1-4; 8 nucleotides align to TRBD1. After removal of 0 bases from V and 14 bases from J, the junction contained 11 bases not matched to a gene. Germline assignment: CDR1 LGHNA and CDR2 YSLEER. The CDR3 is 15 amino acids. CDR3 protein: CASSQDNSGGDRLFF. In DNA, the CDR3 is TGCGCCAGCAGCCAAGATAACTCGGGGGGGGACAGGCTGTTTTTT.

This clonotype has only a few counts. The chain links TRBV20-1 to TRBJ1-5; tentative D call: TRBD1 (6 bases). The CDR3 covers 17 residues. The germline V gene encodes CDR1 DFQATT and CDR2 SNEGSKA (reference sequence). Trimming took off 0 bases at V and 2 bases at J, with 17 bases between the two ends. The CDR3 protein is CSARDWGRGTGNQPQHF. CDR3 in DNA: TGCAGTGCTAGAGATTGGGGCAGGGGAACGGGCAATCAGCCCCAGCATTTT.

J is TRBJ2-7 and V is TRBV11-1, with 16 bases identical to TRBD2. The CDR3 sequence is 19 residues long. V shed 5 bases and J 5 bases; nucleotides not matched to a gene: 15. Germline assignment: CDR1 SGHAT and CDR2 FQDESV (reference sequence). The CDR3 here is CASSKAPGLAGGQPNEQYF. DNA for the CDR3: TGTGCCAGCAGCAAAGCCCCGGGACTAGCGGGAGGGCAGCCTAACGAGCAGTACTTC.

Ten or more counts support this clonotype. The gene calls are TRBV5-1 and TRBJ2-2; D possibly corresponds to TRBD1 (6 bases). Trimming shortened V by 1 base and J by 5 bases, and 12 bases separated the two germline ends. The CDR3 sequence is 15 residues long. Germline V gene lookup returns CDR1 SGHRS and CDR2 YFSETQ. The CDR3 sequence: CASSLYGQSTGELFF. The CDR3 DNA reads as TGCGCCAGCAGCTTGTACGGACAGTCGACCGGGGAGCTGTTTTTT.

This clonotype was detected ten times or more. V gene TRBV29-1 combines with J gene TRBJ2-1; 11 bases are a match to TRBD2. The germline CDR1 and CDR2 sequences are SQVTM and ANQGSEA. This CDR3 is built from 14 residues. J gave up 5 bases and V 5 bases, and 5 bases lay outside the gene matches. The CDR3 DNA follows: TGCAGCGTTAAACTAGCGGGAGCCGACAATGAGCAGTTCTTC. It yields the protein CSVKLAGADNEQFF.

The chain recombines TRBV20-1 with TRBJ2-7; D assignment may be TRBD1 or TRBD2 (6 bases each). Per the germline V gene, CDR1 is DFQATT and CDR2 is SNEGSKA (reference sequence). The CDR3 totals 13 residues. CDR3 sequence: CSARAGTTYEQYV. CDR3 nucleotides: TGCAGCGCTAGGGCGGGGACAACCTACGAGCAGTACGTC.

In its sample, this clonotype was seen a few times. The DNA for the CDR3 is TGCAGTGCTGACAGCGGGAGGGCCGCCTACAATGAGCAGTTCTTC. It specifies CSADSGRAAYNEQFF. This chain joins TRBV20-1 and TRBJ2-1, with 10 bases that match TRBD2. V gave up 5 bases and J gave up 2 bases; unmatched junction bases: 6. The CDR3 runs 15 residues. CDR1 and CDR2 from the germline V gene are DFQATT and SNEGSKA (reference sequence).

As DNA, the CDR3 is TGTGCCAGCAGCTCCTCCAGCGGGATCTCCGATACGCAGTATTTT. As protein: CASSSSSGISDTQYF. This chain links TRBV11-3 with TRBJ2-3; 7 nucleotides agree with TRBD2. The CDR3 is 15 residues long. CDR1 and CDR2 (germline): SGHNT, YENEEA. J was trimmed by 6 bases and V by 4 bases; bases with no gene match: 10.

This clonotype was recorded at least ten times. The rearrangement joins TRBV10-3 to TRBJ1-1; D may be TRBD1 (5 bases). V lost 10 bases, J lost 0 bases, and 15 bases lay in between. CDR1 and CDR2 (germline): ENHRY, SYGVKD. The CDR3 is 14 amino acids. This chain's CDR3 is CARGPGRLNTEAFF. Written as DNA, the CDR3 is TGTGCCAGGGGTCCGGGACGCCTGAACACTGAAGCTTTCTTT.

The genes are TRBV5-1 and TRBJ2-6, with TRBD2 as a possible D gene (7 bases). The ends were cut back, 5 bases at V and 0 bases at J, with 18 bases in the middle. The length of the CDR3 is 18 residues. CDR1 and CDR2 (germline): SGHRS, YFSETQ. CDR3 loop: CASSTGSGGNSGANVLTF. The CDR3 DNA follows: TGCGCCAGCAGTACAGGGTCCGGGGGGAACTCTGGGGCCAACGTCCTGACTTTC.

In this sample, this clonotype turned up many times. V is TRBV7-2 and J is TRBJ2-7; D remains unclear. Germline-derived CDR1 and CDR2 are SGHTA and FQGNSA. The length of the CDR3 is 14 residues. V lost 10 bases and J 0 bases, leaving 16 bases between the germline ends. CDR3 coding DNA: TGTGCCACGTCGAAGGGCCAGAGCTCCTACGAGCAGTACGTC. Translation: CATSKGQSSYEQYV.

This clonotype was counted at least ten times. CDR3 nucleotides: TGTGCCAGCGCCCGGTACGAGCAGTACTTC. Translating gives CASARYEQYF. The V call is TRBV12-3 or TRBV12-4, the J call TRBJ2-7; D gene uncertain. V lost 8 bases, J lost 4 bases, and 6 bases lay in between. This CDR3 comprises 10 residues.

The chain has TRBV24-1 and TRBJ2-5; D is possibly TRBD1 (6 bases). V lost 3 bases and J 4 bases, leaving 8 bases between the germline ends. Germline V CDR1 and CDR2: KGHDR, SFDVKD. This CDR3 contains 13 residues. The CDR3 region has the DNA TGTGCCACCAGTGATACAGGGACAGAGACCCAGTACTTC. This translates into CATSDTGTETQYF.

This clonotype was observed at least ten times. This chain links TRBV20-1 with TRBJ2-2; TRBD1 agrees at 11 bases. The length of the CDR3 is 15 residues. Germline V lookup: CDR1 DFQATT, CDR2 SNEGSKA (reference sequence). J lost 5 bases, V lost 3 bases, and 5 bases had no gene match. CDR3 protein: CSASVGTGGTGELFF. The DNA of the CDR3 is TGCAGTGCTAGCGTCGGGACAGGGGGGACCGGGGAGCTGTTTTTT.

Only a few counts were recorded for this clonotype. This chain uses TRBV7-2 with TRBJ2-5, with 8 bases matching TRBD1. CDR3 length: 16 residues. Germline CDR1 reads SGHTA; CDR2 reads FQGNSA. Trimming cost V 1 base and J 5 bases; bases outside gene matches: 9. The CDR3 sequence is CASSLVGRGPGETQYF. Here the CDR3 DNA reads TGTGCCAGCAGCTTAGTGGGCAGGGGGCCAGGGGAGACCCAGTACTTC.